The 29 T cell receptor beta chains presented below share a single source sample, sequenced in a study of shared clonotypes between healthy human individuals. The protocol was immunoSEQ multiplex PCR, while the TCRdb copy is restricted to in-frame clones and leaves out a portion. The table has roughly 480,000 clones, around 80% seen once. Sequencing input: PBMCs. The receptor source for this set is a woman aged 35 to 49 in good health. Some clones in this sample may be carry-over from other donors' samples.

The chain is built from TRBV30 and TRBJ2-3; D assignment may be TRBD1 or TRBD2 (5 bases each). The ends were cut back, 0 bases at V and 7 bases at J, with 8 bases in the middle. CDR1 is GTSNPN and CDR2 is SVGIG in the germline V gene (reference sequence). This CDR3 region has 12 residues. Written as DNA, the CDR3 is TGTGCCTGGAGTGTATCGGGACATACGCAGTATTTT. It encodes CAWSVSGHTQYF. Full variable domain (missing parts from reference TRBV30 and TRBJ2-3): SQTIHQWPATLVQPVGSPLSLECTVEGTSNPNLYWYRQAAGRGLQLLFYSVGIGQISSEVPQNLSASRPQDRQFILSSKKLLLSDSGFYLCAWSVSGHTQYFGPGTRLTVL.

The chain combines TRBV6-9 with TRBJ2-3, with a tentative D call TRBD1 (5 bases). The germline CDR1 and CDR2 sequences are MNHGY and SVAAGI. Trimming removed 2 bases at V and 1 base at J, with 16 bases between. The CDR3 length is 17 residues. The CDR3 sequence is CASSYTTAHYRTDTQYF. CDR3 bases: TGTGCCAGCAGTTATACGACAGCCCACTACCGCACAGATACGCAGTATTTT.

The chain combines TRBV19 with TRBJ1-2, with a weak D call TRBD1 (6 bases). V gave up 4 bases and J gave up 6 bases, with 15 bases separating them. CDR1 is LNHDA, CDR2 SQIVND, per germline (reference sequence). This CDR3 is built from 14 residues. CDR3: CASSTRTVQDGYTF. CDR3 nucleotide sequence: TGTGCCAGTAGTACCCGGACAGTTCAAGATGGCTACACCTTC.

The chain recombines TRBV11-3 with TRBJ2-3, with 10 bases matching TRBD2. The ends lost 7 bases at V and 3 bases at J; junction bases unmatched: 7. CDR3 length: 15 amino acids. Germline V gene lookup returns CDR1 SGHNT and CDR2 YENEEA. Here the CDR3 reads CASTPLAGATDTQYF. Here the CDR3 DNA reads TGTGCCAGCACCCCTCTAGCGGGGGCTACAGATACGCAGTATTTT.

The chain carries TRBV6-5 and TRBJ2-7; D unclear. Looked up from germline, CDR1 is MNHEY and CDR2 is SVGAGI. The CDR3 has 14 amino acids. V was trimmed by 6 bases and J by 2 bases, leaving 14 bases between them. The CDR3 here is CASRALVPPYEQYF. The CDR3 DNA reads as TGTGCCAGCAGGGCTCTTGTCCCCCCCTACGAGCAGTACTTC.

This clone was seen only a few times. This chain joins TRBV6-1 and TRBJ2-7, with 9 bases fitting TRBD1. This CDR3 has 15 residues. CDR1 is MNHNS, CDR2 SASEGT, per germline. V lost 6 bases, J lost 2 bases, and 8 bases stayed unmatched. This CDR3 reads CASSRRTGATYEQYF. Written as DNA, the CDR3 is TGTGCCAGCAGCCGAAGGACAGGGGCGACCTACGAGCAGTACTTC.

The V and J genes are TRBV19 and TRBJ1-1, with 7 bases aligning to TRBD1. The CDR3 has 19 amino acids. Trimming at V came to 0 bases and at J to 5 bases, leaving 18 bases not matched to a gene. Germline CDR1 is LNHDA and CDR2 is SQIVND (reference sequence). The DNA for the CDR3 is TGTGCCAGTAGTATAGATAGTAGCATTATCTTCAGGGGGACTACTGAAGCTTTCTTT. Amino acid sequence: CASSIDSSIIFRGTTEAFF.

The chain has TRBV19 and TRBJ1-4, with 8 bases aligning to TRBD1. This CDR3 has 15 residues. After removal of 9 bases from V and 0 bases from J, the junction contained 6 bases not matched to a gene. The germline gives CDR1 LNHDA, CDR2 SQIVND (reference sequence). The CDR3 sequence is CASTTGGATNEKLFF. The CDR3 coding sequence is TGTGCCAGCACCACAGGGGGTGCAACTAATGAAAAACTGTTTTTT.

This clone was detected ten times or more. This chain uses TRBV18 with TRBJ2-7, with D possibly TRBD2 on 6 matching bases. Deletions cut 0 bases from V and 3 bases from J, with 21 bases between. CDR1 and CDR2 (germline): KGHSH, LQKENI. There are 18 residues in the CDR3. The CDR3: CASSPPGDFSTKIYEQYF. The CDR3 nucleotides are TGTGCCAGCTCACCACCGGGGGACTTCTCCACTAAGATCTACGAGCAGTACTTC.

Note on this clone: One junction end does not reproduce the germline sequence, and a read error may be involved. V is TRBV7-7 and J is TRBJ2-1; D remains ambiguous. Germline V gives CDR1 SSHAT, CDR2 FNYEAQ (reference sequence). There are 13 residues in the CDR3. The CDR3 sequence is CASSLDPGREQFF. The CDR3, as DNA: TGTGCTAGCAGCTTAGATCCGGGTCGGGAGCAGTTCTTC.

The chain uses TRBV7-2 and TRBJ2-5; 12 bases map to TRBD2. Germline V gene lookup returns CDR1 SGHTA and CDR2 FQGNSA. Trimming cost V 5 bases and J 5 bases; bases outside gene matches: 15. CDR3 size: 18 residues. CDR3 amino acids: CASSLSPSGRVVGETQYF. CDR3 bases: TGTGCCAGCAGCCTCTCGCCTAGCGGGAGGGTGGTTGGGGAGACCCAGTACTTC.

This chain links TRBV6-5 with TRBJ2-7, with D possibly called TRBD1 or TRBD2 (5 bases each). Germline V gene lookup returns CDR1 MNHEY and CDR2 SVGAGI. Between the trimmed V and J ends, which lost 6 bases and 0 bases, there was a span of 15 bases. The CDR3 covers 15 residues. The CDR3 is CASSRDPFSSYEQYF. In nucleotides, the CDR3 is TGTGCCAGCAGCCGGGACCCGTTCAGCTCCTACGAGCAGTACTTC.

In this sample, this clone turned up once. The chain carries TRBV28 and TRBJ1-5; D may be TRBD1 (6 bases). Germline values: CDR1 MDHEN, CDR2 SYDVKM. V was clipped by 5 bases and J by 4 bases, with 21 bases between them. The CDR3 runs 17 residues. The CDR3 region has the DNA TGTGCCAGCAGTCTAAACTTGGACAGTCGTGGAAATCAGCCCCAGCATTTT. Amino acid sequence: CASSLNLDSRGNQPQHF.

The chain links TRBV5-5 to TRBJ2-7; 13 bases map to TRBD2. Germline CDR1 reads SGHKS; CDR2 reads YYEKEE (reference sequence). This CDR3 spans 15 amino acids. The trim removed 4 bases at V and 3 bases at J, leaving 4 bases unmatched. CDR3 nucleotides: TGTGCCAGCAGCCCGGGACTAGCGGGACTCTACGAGCAGTACTTC. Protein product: CASSPGLAGLYEQYF.

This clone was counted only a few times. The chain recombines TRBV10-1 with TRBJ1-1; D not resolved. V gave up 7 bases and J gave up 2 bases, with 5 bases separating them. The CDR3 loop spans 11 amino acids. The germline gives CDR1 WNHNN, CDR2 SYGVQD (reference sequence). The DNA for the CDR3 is TGCGCCAGCATACTCAACACTGAAGCTTTCTTT. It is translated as CASILNTEAFF.

CDR3 protein: CASSSGGGRAYEQYF. CDR3 DNA sequence: TGTGCCAGCAGCAGCGGGGGCGGGAGGGCCTACGAGCAGTACTTC. The chain is built from TRBV9 and TRBJ2-7, with 9 positions matching TRBD2. The CDR3 spans 15 residues. V lost 4 bases and J lost 2; bases outside the gene matches: 7. The germline CDR1 and CDR2 sequences are SGDLS and YYNGEE.

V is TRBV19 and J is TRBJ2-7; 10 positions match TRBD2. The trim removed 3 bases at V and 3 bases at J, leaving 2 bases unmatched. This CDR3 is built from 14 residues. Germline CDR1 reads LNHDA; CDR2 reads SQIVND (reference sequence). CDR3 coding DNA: TGTGCCAGTAGTATTGGGACTAGCGTCTACGAGCAGTACTTC. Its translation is CASSIGTSVYEQYF.

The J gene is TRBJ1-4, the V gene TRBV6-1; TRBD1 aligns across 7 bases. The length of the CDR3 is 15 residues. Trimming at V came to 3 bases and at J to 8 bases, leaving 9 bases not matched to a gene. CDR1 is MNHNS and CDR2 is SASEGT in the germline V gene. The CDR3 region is CASSDPTGWREKLFF. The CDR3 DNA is TGTGCCAGCAGTGACCCGACAGGGTGGAGGGAAAAACTGTTTTTT.

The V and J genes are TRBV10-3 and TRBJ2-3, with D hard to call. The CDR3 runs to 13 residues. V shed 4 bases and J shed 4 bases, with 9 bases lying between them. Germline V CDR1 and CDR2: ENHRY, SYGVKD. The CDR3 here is CAISGQVADTQYF. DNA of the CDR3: TGTGCCATCAGTGGTCAGGTTGCAGATACGCAGTATTTT.

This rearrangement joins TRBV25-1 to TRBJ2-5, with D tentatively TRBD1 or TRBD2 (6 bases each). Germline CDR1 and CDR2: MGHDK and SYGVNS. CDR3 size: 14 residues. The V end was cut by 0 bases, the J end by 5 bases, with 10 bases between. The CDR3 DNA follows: TGTGCCAGCAGTGAATATGGGGGGCCGGAGACCCAGTACTTC. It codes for CASSEYGGPETQYF.

CDR3 sequence (DNA): TGTGCCAGCAGCCCACGGGACTCCGGCTACAATGAGCAGTTCTTC. This translates into CASSPRDSGYNEQFF. V is TRBV9 and J is TRBJ2-1; a possible D gene is TRBD2 (6 bases). The V gene lost 4 bases and the J gene lost 3 bases, with 14 bases spanning the gap. Per germline, CDR1 SGDLS and CDR2 YYNGEE. This CDR3 region has 15 residues.

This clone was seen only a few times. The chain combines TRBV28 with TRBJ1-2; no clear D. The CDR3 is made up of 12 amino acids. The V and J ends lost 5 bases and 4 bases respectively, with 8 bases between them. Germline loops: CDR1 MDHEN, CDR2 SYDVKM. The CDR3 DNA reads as TGTGCCAGCAGTAGGTCTCCCTATGGCTACACCTTC. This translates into CASSRSPYGYTF.

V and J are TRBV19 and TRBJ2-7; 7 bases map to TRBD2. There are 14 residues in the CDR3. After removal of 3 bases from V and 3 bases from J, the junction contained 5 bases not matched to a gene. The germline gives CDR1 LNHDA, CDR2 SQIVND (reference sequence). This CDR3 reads CASSIVLADYEQYF. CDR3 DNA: TGTGCCAGTAGTATTGTTCTAGCGGACTACGAGCAGTACTTC.

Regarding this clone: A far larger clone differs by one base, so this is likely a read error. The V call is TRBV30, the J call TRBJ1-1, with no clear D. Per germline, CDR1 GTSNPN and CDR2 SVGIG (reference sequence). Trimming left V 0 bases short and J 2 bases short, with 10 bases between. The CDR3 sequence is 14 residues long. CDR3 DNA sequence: TGTGCCTGGAGTGTGAGATGGATAAACACTGAAGCTTTCTTT. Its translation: CAWSVRWINTEAFF.

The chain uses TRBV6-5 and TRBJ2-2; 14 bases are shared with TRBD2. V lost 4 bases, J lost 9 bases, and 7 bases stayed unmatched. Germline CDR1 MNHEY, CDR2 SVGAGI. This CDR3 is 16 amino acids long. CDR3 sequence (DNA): TGTGCCAGCAGTTCAACCGGGACTAGCGGGAGTAGGGAGCTGTTTTTT. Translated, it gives CASSSTGTSGSRELFF.

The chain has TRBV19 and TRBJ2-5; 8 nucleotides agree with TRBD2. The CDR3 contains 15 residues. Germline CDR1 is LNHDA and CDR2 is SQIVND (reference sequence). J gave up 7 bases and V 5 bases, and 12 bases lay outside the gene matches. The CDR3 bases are TGTGCCAGTAGTCGGTCGTCAACTAGCGGAGGGACCCAGTACTTC. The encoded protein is CASSRSSTSGGTQYF.

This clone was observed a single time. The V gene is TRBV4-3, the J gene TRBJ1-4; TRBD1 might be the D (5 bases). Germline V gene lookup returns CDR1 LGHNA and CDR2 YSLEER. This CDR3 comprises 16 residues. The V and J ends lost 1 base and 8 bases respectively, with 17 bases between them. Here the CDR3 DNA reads TGCGCCAGCAGCCAAGTACCGGGACTTCTTGGCGAAAAACTGTTTTTT. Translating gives CASSQVPGLLGEKLFF.

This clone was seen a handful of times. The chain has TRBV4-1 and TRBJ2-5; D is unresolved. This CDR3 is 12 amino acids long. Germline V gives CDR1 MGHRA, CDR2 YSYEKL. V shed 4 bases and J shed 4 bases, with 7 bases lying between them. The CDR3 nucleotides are TGCGCCAGCAGCCGGGTTGGAGAGACCCAGTACTTC. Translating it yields CASSRVGETQYF.

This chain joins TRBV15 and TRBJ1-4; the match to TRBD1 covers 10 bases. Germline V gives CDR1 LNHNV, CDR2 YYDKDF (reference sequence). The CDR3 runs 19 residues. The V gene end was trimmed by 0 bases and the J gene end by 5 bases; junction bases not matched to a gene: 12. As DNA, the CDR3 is TGTGCCACCAGCAGAGAAAAGGGACAGGGGACCAACAAAAATGAAAAACTGTTTTTT. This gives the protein CATSREKGQGTNKNEKLFF.